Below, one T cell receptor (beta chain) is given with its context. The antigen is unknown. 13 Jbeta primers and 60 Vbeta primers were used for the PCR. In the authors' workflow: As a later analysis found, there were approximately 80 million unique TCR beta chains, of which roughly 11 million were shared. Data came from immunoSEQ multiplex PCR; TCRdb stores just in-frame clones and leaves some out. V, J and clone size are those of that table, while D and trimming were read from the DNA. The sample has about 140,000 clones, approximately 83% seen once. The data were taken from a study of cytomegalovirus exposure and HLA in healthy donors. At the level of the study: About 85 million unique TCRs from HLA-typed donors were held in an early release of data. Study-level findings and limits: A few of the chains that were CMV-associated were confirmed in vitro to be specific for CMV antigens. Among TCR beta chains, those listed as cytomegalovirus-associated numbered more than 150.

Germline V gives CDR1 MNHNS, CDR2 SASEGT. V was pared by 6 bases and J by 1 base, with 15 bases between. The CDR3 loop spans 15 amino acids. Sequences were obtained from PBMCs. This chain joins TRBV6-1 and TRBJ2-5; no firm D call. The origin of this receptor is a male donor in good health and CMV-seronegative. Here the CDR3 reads CASRLGTKGQETQYF. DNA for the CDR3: TGTGCCAGCAGACTGGGCACCAAAGGCCAAGAGACCCAGTACTTC.